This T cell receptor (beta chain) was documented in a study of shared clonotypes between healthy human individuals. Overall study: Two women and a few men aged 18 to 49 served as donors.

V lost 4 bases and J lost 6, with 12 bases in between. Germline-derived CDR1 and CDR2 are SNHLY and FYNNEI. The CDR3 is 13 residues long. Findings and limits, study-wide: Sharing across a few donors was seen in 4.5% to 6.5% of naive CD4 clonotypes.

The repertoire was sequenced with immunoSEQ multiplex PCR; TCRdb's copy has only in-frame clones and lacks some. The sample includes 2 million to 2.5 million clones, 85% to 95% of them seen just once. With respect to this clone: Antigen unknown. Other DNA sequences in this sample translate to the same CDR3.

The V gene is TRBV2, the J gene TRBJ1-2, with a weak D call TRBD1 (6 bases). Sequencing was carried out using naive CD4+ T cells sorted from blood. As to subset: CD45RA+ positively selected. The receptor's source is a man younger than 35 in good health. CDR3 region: CASSAAGVDGYTF. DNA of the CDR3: TGTGCCAGCAGTGCCGCAGGGGTGGATGGCTACACCTTC. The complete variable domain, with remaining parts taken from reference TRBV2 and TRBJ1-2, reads EPEVTQTPSHQVTQMGQEVILRCVPISNHLYFYWYRQILGQKVEFLVSFYNNEISEKSEIFDDQFSVERPDGSNFTLKIRSTKLEDSAMYFCASSAAGVDGYTFGSGTRLTVV.